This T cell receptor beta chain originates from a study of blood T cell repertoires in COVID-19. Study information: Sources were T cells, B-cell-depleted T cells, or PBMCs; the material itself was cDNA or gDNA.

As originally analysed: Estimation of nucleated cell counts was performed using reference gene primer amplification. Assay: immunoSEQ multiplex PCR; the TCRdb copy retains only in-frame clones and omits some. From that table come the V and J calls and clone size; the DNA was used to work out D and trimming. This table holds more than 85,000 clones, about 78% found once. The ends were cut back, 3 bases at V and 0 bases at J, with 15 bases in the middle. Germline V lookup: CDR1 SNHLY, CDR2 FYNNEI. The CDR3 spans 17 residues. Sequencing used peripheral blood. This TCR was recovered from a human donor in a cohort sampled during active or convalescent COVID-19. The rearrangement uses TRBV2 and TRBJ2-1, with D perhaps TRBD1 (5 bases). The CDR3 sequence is CASSDNPTGLSYNEQFF. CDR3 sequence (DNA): TGTGCCAGCAGTGATAACCCCACAGGCCTCTCCTACAATGAGCAGTTCTTC. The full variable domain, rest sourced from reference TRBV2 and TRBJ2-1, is EPEVTQTPSHQVTQMGQEVILRCVPISNHLYFYWYRQILGQKVEFLVSFYNNEISEKSEIFDDQFSVERPDGSNFTLKIRSTKLEDSAMYFCASSDNPTGLSYNEQFFGPGTRLTVL.